This TCR beta chain originates from a study of cytomegalovirus exposure and HLA in healthy donors. Findings and caveats of the study: There were some 150 TCR beta chains listed as cytomegalovirus-associated. The classifier, whose performance was assessed in both the original and validation cohorts, reportedly diagnosed cytomegalovirus status with high specificity and sensitivity. Clusters of TCRs from the first cohort tended to co-occur in the 95 to 150 validation repertoires (as a later analysis found). In vitro work confirmed that three CMV-associated chains recognize CMV antigens.

Details on this clone: Antigen specificity is unknown.

The protocol was immunoSEQ multiplex PCR, while the TCRdb copy is restricted to in-frame clones and leaves out a portion. The sample records 150,000 to 200,000 clones, 89% being singletons. The CDR3 covers 15 residues. Trimming at V came to 3 bases and at J to 6 bases, leaving 8 bases not matched to a gene. Germline loops: CDR1 SGHRS, CDR2 YFSETQ. The receptor's source is a young woman in good health and CMV-seropositive. The chain combines TRBV5-1 with TRBJ2-3; 9 bases line up with TRBD1. Sample: PBMCs. The CDR3 loop reads CASSSDRGPWDTQYF. The CDR3 nucleotides read TGCGCCAGCAGCTCGGACAGGGGCCCCTGGGATACGCAGTATTTT. The full variable domain, its missing parts supplied by reference TRBV5-1 and TRBJ2-3, is KAGVTQTPRYLIKTRGQQVTLSCSPISGHRSVSWYQQTPGQGLQFLFEYFSETQRNKGNFPGRFSGRQFSNSRSEMNVSTLELGDSALYLCASSSDRGPWDTQYFGPGTRLTVL.